This passage covers 12 T cell receptor beta chains from one sample sequenced in a study of tumor and adjacent non-tumor tissue in lung cancer. RNA was extracted from bulk tissue without any cell sorting. This non-tumor lung sample came from over 3 cm beyond the tumor edge. Three rounds of nested PCR, following a modified ARM-PCR protocol, produced the TCRbeta library. One entry per CDR3 protein results from TCRdb running MiXCR on the multiplex PCR reads. The profile shows tens of thousands of distinct CDR3 sequences, under 75% of them singletons. Sequenced: distant non-tumor lung tissue. The receptor source for this set is a woman in her 70s with non-small cell lung cancer.

This clonotype was recorded at least ten times. The chain uses TRBV12-3 or TRBV12-4 and TRBJ2-5; 12 positions match TRBD1. This CDR3 comprises 16 residues. With V trimmed by 3 bases and J by 5 bases, 7 bases remained unmatched. CDR3: CASSFMGTGGRETQYF. CDR3 in DNA: TGTGCCAGCAGTTTTATGGGGACAGGGGGCAGGGAGACCCAGTACTTC.

There are many counts of this clonotype. The chain joins TRBV29-1 to TRBJ1-3, with a possible D match to TRBD1 (6 bases). The CDR3 is 14 amino acids. V lost 7 bases to trimming and J lost 0 bases, with 13 bases between them. Germline CDR1 is SQVTM and CDR2 is ANQGSEA. Written as DNA, the CDR3 is TGCAGCGCCGCAACAGGGAGCTCTGGAAACACCATATATTTT. The encoded protein is CSAATGSSGNTIYF.

As regards this clonotype: A much larger clone lies a single base off, so this may be a read error. The chain recombines TRBV28 with TRBJ1-5; D is possibly TRBD1 (6 bases). The CDR3 spans 16 residues. Germline V lookup: CDR1 MDHEN, CDR2 SYDVKM. CDR3 amino acids: CDSSLFASRGNQPQHF. CDR3 nucleotides: TGTGACAGCAGTTTATTCGCTTCCAGGGGAAATCAGCCCCAGCATTTT.

Comment on this clonotype: A read error may explain this, as a much larger clone is one base away. The chain is built from TRBV20-1 and TRBJ2-5, with D tentatively TRBD2 (6 bases). The CDR3 has 14 residues. Germline V lookup: CDR1 DFQATT, CDR2 SNEGSKA (reference sequence). V lost 6 bases, J lost 4 bases, and 18 bases lay in between. CDR3 sequence (DNA): TGCAGTGCGAGTTGGTTACGGGGGAGAGAGACCCAGTACTTC. It encodes CSASWLRGRETQYF.

A few counts support this clonotype. The CDR3 protein is CAWNKGQPEAFF. As DNA, the CDR3 is TGTGCCTGGAATAAGGGACAGCCGGAAGCTTTCTTT. The V call is TRBV30, the J call TRBJ1-1, with 7 bases that match TRBD1. With 4 bases clipped from V and 8 bases from J, the junction kept 7 bases outside the gene matches. The CDR3 spans 12 residues. Germline V gene data show CDR1 as GTSNPN and CDR2 as SVGIG (reference sequence).

A note on this clonotype: One base away lies a much larger clone, so this may be a sequencing read error. The chain employs TRBV7-9 and TRBJ1-2; D is unresolved. There are 12 residues in the CDR3. Germline CDR1 and CDR2: SEHNR and FQNEAQ (reference sequence). Written as DNA, the CDR3 is TGTGCCAGCAGCTTCACCAGCTATGGCTACGCCTTC. It codes for CASSFTSYGYAF.

This clonotype was seen many times. The V gene is TRBV30, the J gene TRBJ2-6; perhaps D is TRBD1 or TRBD2 (5 bases each). The V gene lost 2 bases and the J gene lost 0 bases, with 8 bases spanning the gap. The CDR3 consists of 15 residues. Germline assignment: CDR1 GTSNPN and CDR2 SVGIG (reference sequence). The CDR3 DNA reads TGTGCCTGGAGTTTGGGGGACTCTGGGGCCAACGTCCTGACTTTC. Its translation is CAWSLGDSGANVLTF.

As regards this clonotype: Likely a read error: the CDR3 ends without its conserved phenylalanine or tryptophan. V is TRBV4-2 and J is TRBJ2-7, with D possibly matching TRBD2 (6 bases). The germline V gene has CDR1 LGHNA and CDR2 YNFKEQ. V was trimmed by 1 base and J by 0 bases, leaving 31 bases between them. The CDR3 sequence is 22 residues long. Written as DNA, the CDR3 is TGTGCCAGCAGCCAAGTTTTCATCAGATTACTAGCAGGATCACCGAGCTCCTACGAGCAGTACTTA. Translation gives CASSQVFIRLLAGSPSSYEQYL.

Note on this clonotype: Mismatch with germline at one junction end may stem from a read error. The V and J genes are TRBV11-3 and TRBJ2-5; D is possibly TRBD1 (5 bases). Germline V gene data show CDR1 as SGHNT and CDR2 as YENEEA. The CDR3 covers 13 residues. The CDR3 sequence is CASSLSGLEIQHF. CDR3 bases: TGTGCCAGCAGCCTTTCAGGGCTGGAGATCCAGCACTTC.

Notes on this clonotype: With a much larger clone just one base away, this may be a read error. V usage is TRBV21-1 and J usage is TRBJ1-5. TRBV21-1 is described as a pseudogene. The CDR3 spans 14 residues. In DNA, the CDR3 is TGTGTCAGAAAAACAGCTTATAGCAATCAGCCCCAGCATTTT. Amino acids: CVRKTAYSNQPQHF.

As regards this clonotype: Sequence at one end of the junction differs from germline and may be a read error. The J gene is TRBJ1-1, the V gene TRBV6-5, with D uncertain. The CDR3 length is 13 residues. CDR1 MNHEY and CDR2 SVGAGI come from the germline V gene. CDR3 region: CASSYEAAPNAFF. The CDR3 region has the DNA TGTGCCAGTAGTTACGAGGCTGCTCCCAACGCTTTCTTT.

The chain has TRBV7-9 and TRBJ2-7, with a tentative D call TRBD1 (5 bases). The CDR3 covers 15 residues. Germline V gives CDR1 SEHNR, CDR2 FQNEAQ (reference sequence). Trimming took off 3 bases at V and 13 bases at J, with 25 bases between the two ends. CDR3 region: CASSFKTALCSPHYF. The CDR3 region has the DNA TGTGCCAGCAGCTTCAAGACAGCCCTCTGTTCTCCACATTACTTC. The full variable domain, completed using reference TRBV7-9 and TRBJ2-7, is DTGVSQNPRHKITKRGQNVTFRCDPISEHNRLYWYRQTLGQGPEFLTYFQNEAQLEKSRLLSDRFSAERPKGSFSTLEIQRTEQGDSAMYLCASSFKTALCSPHYFGPGTRLTVT.